A selection of T cell receptor beta chains follows, all from one sample in a study of cytomegalovirus exposure and HLA in healthy donors. Here immunoSEQ multiplex PCR was the method, and the copy in TCRdb shows in-frame clones only, minus some. The sample contains about 130,000 clones, more than 15% of which appear only once. Sequencing input: PBMCs. These receptors came from a female donor in good health and CMV-seropositive. Each CDR3 is given without its conserved first and last residue.

V gene	CDR3 protein
TRBV28	ASSLGAVNEKLF
TRBV25-1	ASSSGGGRGYT
TRBV12-5	ASGFHVGDFPKGEQF
TRBV7-2	ASSPRLRTAGDNNEQF
TRBV29-1	SVVVSGANVLT
TRBV30	AWKKGALSYEQY
TRBV7-6	ASSLAWMREGLGETQY
TRBV4-2	ASSPLGQGKDTEAF
TRBV7-3	ASSFDRGHEQF
TRBV6-6	ASSHTTGALTYEQY
TRBV29-1	SVQGAFRLGTEAF
TRBV27	ANALGGGSGNTIY
TRBV2	ASSEGGGRNTEAF
TRBV2	ASGDHTGELF
TRBV4-3	ASSRDQGTGNTIY
TRBV29-1	SVERGGGELF
TRBV9	ASSAQGAADTQY
TRBV6-5	ASRRGTGYGYT
TRBV6-5	AWSGGGPVSYEQY
TRBV6-1	ASSEGRGFETQY
TRBV4-1	ASSQAVGGNTGELF